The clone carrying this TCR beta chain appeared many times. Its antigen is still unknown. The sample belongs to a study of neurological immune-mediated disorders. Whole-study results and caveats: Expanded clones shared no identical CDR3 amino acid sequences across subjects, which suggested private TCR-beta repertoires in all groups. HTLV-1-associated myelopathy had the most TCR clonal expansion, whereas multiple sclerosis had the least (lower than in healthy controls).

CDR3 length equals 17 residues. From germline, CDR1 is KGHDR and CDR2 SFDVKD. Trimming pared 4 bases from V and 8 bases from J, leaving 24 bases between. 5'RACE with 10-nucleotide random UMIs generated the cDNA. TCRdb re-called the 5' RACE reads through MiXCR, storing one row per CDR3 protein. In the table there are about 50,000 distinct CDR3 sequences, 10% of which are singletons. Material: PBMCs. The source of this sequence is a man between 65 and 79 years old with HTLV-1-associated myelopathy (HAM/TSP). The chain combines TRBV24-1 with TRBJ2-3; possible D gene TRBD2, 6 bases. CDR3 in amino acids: CATSDQPGLPYRGTQYF. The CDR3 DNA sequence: TGTGCCACCAGTGACCAGCCGGGACTCCCTTATCGTGGTACGCAGTATTTT.